Following are 12 T cell receptor beta chains from one sample sequenced in a study of OX40 agonist ivuxolimab in advanced cancers. Profiled with immunoSEQ multiplex PCR; TCRdb holds only in-frame clones, not every one. The sample has roughly 91,000 clones, 70% to 90% seen once; the top ten hold 0.79%. This sample comprised CD4+ or CD8+ T cells sorted from blood, obtained in a trial of the OX40 agonist ivuxolimab. The receptors shown here come from an adult with an advanced solid tumor such as melanoma, head and neck, liver or kidney cancer.

V gene TRBV5-4 combines with J gene TRBJ1-2; TRBD1 matches 9 bases. Germline lookup yields CDR1 SGHNT and CDR2 YYREEE (reference sequence). V lost 0 bases, J lost 8 bases, and 2 bases stayed unmatched. The CDR3 is 13 residues long. CDR3 nucleotides: TGTGCCAGCAGCTTGGAAACAGGGGGCGGCTACACCTTC. It translates to CASSLETGGGYTF.

The V and J genes are TRBV9 and TRBJ2-3; no reliable D call. V shed 3 bases and J shed 2 bases, with 10 bases lying between them. The CDR3 consists of 14 residues. CDR1 is SGDLS, CDR2 YYNGEE, per germline. The CDR3 DNA sequence: TGTGCCAGCAGCGCCAGGCCCTCCACAGATACGCAGTATTTT. As protein: CASSARPSTDTQYF. Full variable domain (outside the CDR3, taken from reference TRBV9 and TRBJ2-3): DSGVTQTPKHLITATGQRVTLRCSPRSGDLSVYWYQQSLDQGLQFLIQYYNGEERAKGNILERFSAQQFPDLHSELNLSSLELGDSALYFCASSARPSTDTQYFGPGTRLTVL.

The chain has TRBV5-4 and TRBJ1-2; D uncertain. This CDR3 is 13 amino acids long. With 5 bases removed from V and 2 bases from J, the gap between germline ends came to 10 bases. From germline, CDR1 is SGHNT and CDR2 YYREEE (reference sequence). This chain's CDR3 is CASRTTLNYGYTF. For the CDR3, the DNA is TGTGCCAGCAGGACGACACTGAACTATGGCTACACCTTC. The full variable domain, rest sourced from reference TRBV5-4 and TRBJ1-2, is ETGVTQSPTHLIKTRGQQVTLRCSSQSGHNTVSWYQQALGQGPQFIFQYYREEENGRGNFPPRFSGLQFPNYSSELNVNALELDDSALYLCASRTTLNYGYTFGSGTRLTVV.

The rearrangement links TRBV19 to TRBJ2-1; TRBD2 matches at 10 bases. With V trimmed by 5 bases and J by 5 bases, 9 bases remained unmatched. Germline CDR1 reads LNHDA; CDR2 reads SQIVND (reference sequence). The CDR3 loop spans 16 amino acids. The chain's CDR3 is CASSPEGTSVDNEQFF. CDR3 bases: TGTGCCAGTAGTCCTGAAGGGACTAGCGTAGACAATGAGCAGTTCTTC.

The chain links TRBV19 to TRBJ1-2; the match to TRBD1 covers 8 bases. This CDR3 region has 16 residues. V gave up 0 bases and J gave up 4 bases; unmatched junction bases: 7. In germline, CDR1 is LNHDA, CDR2 SQIVND (reference sequence). CDR3 DNA: TGTGCCAGTAGTATAGATCCGCCCGGGACAGGCTATGGCTACACCTTC. Its protein is CASSIDPPGTGYGYTF.

V is TRBV6-5 and J is TRBJ1-2; 7 bases line up with TRBD1. Germline trimming cut 5 bases from V and 0 bases from J; bases unmatched to any gene: 3. CDR3 length: 14 residues. The germline V gene has CDR1 MNHEY and CDR2 SVGAGI. This CDR3 reads CASSPGTANYGYTF. The CDR3 DNA reads as TGTGCCAGCAGTCCCGGGACAGCTAACTATGGCTACACCTTC.

The genes are TRBV7-2 and TRBJ1-1; no definite D call. Germline CDR1 and CDR2: SGHTA and FQGNSA. This CDR3 comprises 11 residues. Trimming shortened V by 3 bases and J by 3 bases, and 2 bases separated the two germline ends. The CDR3 spells CASSFHTEAFF. CDR3 in DNA: TGTGCCAGCAGCTTCCACACTGAAGCTTTCTTT.

The rearrangement joins TRBV29-1 to TRBJ2-7; either TRBD1 or TRBD2 may fit D (5 bases each). Trimming pared 2 bases from V and 12 bases from J, leaving 11 bases between. The CDR3 extends over 10 amino acids. Germline CDR1 SQVTM, CDR2 ANQGSEA. This CDR3 reads CSVETGARYF. In DNA, the CDR3 is TGCAGCGTTGAAACCGGGGCTAGGTACTTC.

The CDR3 sequence is CASSPRDRDGYTF. The CDR3 DNA is TGTGCCAGCAGTCCACGGGACAGGGATGGCTACACCTTC. The chain uses TRBV6-5 and TRBJ1-2, with 9 nucleotides matching TRBD1. Germline CDR1 and CDR2: MNHEY and SVGAGI. V dropped 5 bases and J dropped 6; count of bases not matched to a gene: 4. There are 13 residues in the CDR3.

V and J are TRBV7-9 and TRBJ2-1; D is ambiguous. The length of the CDR3 is 15 residues. Trimming pared 6 bases from V and 1 base from J, leaving 13 bases between. Per germline, CDR1 SEHNR and CDR2 FQNEAQ (reference sequence). CDR3 DNA sequence: TGTGCCAGCAGTTCCCTGGGTGGATCCTACAATGAGCAGTTCTTC. As protein: CASSSLGGSYNEQFF.

This CDR3 is CASSHRRVQGYEQYF. Written as DNA, the CDR3 is TGTGCCAGCAGCCACCGCAGGGTACAAGGATACGAGCAGTACTTC. J is TRBJ2-7 and V is TRBV7-8; D may be TRBD1 (5 bases). This CDR3 region has 15 residues. The V gene's germline CDR1 is SGHVS and CDR2 FQNEAQ. Trimming took 5 bases from V and 4 from J, leaving 18 bases between them. Variable domain in full (rest from reference TRBV7-8 and TRBJ2-7): GAGVSQSPRYKVAKRGQDVALRCDPISGHVSLFWYQQALGQGPEFLTYFQNEAQLDKSGLPSDRFFAERPEGSVSTLKIQRTQQEDSAVYLCASSHRRVQGYEQYFGPGTRLTVT.

Only one count was recorded for this clone. This chain uses TRBV27 with TRBJ1-1; tentative D call: TRBD1 (6 bases). Trimming took 4 bases from V and 0 from J, leaving 18 bases between them. The CDR3 sequence is 17 residues long. Germline-derived CDR1 and CDR2 are MNHEY and SMNVEV (reference sequence). The CDR3 is CASSSLDYRVLNTEAFF. The DNA for the CDR3 is TGTGCCAGCAGTTCCCTAGACTACAGGGTCCTGAACACTGAAGCTTTCTTT.